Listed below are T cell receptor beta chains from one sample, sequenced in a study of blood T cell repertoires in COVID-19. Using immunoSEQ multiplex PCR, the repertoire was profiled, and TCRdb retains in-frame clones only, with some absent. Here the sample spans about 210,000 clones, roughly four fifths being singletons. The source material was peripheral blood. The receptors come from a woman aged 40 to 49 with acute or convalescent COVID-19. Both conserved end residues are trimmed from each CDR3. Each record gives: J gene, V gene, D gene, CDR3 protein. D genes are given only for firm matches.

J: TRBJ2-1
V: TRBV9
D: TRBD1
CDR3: ASSVRQGAWNEQF

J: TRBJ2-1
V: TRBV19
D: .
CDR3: ASSIGGNEQF

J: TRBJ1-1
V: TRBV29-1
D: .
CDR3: SVTGGMNTEAF

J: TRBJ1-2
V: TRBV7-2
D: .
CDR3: ASSFLDYGYT

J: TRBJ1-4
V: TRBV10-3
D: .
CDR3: AISGEGGNEKLF

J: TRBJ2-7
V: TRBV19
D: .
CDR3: ASSTYLDTYEQY

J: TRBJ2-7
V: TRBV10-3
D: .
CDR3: AISENRVDEQY

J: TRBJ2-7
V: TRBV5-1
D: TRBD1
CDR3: ASSLAGQSSYEQY

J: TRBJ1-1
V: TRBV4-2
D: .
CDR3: ASSQTRGQGTEAF

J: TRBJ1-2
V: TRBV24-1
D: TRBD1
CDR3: ATSDLDRAYGYT

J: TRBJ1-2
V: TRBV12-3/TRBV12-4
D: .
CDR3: ASSLSGIGYT